These 27 T cell receptor beta chains came from one sample sequenced in a study of a mutant IDH1 vaccine in newly diagnosed glioma (TCRdb year 2021). Libraries were made using the immunoSEQ multiplex PCR assay. Imported from immuneACCESS, the table was reduced by TCRdb to in-frame sequences with V and J called. These copies leave out some clones; in studies compared against another copy, an unresolved V gene accounts for under half, and the cause of the remainder is not known. The sample table holds around 32,000 clones, of which around 77% were seen once. The top ten hold about 10% of the sample. Reading the label with the study, this specimen's time point is: week 35, safety follow-up. Every vaccine dose consisted of 300 ug of a 20-mer mutant IDH1 peptide in Montanide, administered subcutaneously together with topical imiquimod. For these receptors, no antigen is known. The sequenced sample was PBMCs, obtained from a glioma patient whose treatment included an IDH1 peptide vaccine. The receptors derive from a young woman with glioma. Some clones in this sample may be carry-over from other donors' samples.

The DNA of the CDR3 is TGCAGCGCAGGGGGCGGGAACACTGAAGCTTTCTTT. Translated: CSAGGGNTEAFF. V and J are TRBV29-1 and TRBJ1-1, with 8 bases matching TRBD1. V lost 7 bases and J lost 1; bases outside the gene matches: 2. Germline-derived CDR1 and CDR2 are SQVTM and ANQGSEA. The CDR3 has 12 amino acids.

The gene calls are TRBV7-6 and TRBJ2-3, with 7 nucleotides matching TRBD2. V shed 3 bases, J shed 4 bases, and the junction held 7 bases outside the gene matches. CDR3 size: 15 residues. Germline V gene data show CDR1 as SGHVS and CDR2 as FNYEAQ. This CDR3 reads CASSLWEGLADTQYF. CDR3 DNA sequence: TGTGCCAGCAGCTTGTGGGAGGGCCTGGCAGATACGCAGTATTTT.

The chain carries TRBV30 and TRBJ2-5, with D possibly being TRBD2 (6 bases). Trimming stripped 0 bases from V and 8 bases from J, with 10 bases between. The CDR3 covers 12 residues. The germline V gene encodes CDR1 GTSNPN and CDR2 SVGIG (reference sequence). The CDR3 DNA reads as TGTGCCTGGAGTGTAGGGGCGGGAACCCAGTACTTC. Protein sequence: CAWSVGAGTQYF. The full variable domain, with the rest looked up from reference TRBV30 and TRBJ2-5, is SQTIHQWPATLVQPVGSPLSLECTVEGTSNPNLYWYRQAAGRGLQLLFYSVGIGQISSEVPQNLSASRPQDRQFILSSKKLLLSDSGFYLCAWSVGAGTQYFGPGTRLLVL.

A few counts support this clone. The chain is built from TRBV7-9 and TRBJ1-4, with D maybe TRBD1 (5 bases). V lost 5 bases to trimming and J lost 7 bases, with 14 bases between them. CDR3 length equals 14 residues. Looked up from germline, CDR1 is SEHNR and CDR2 is FQNEAQ (reference sequence). CDR3 amino acids: CASSLSSGSEKLFF. The CDR3 bases are TGTGCCAGCAGCCTTTCTTCAGGGAGTGAAAAACTGTTTTTT. Complete variable domain (other parts from reference TRBV7-9 and TRBJ1-4): DTGVSQNPRHKITKRGQNVTFRCDPISEHNRLYWYRQTLGQGPEFLTYFQNEAQLEKSRLLSDRFSAERPKGSFSTLEIQRTEQGDSAMYLCASSLSSGSEKLFFGSGTQLSVL.

This rearrangement joins TRBV5-4 to TRBJ1-3; D ambiguous. Germline assignment: CDR1 SGHNT and CDR2 YYREEE (reference sequence). The CDR3 extends over 14 amino acids. V dropped 3 bases and J dropped 0 bases, with 7 bases sitting between them. CDR3 region: CASSSTLSGNTIYF. The CDR3 DNA reads as TGTGCCAGCAGCTCGACTCTCTCTGGAAACACCATATATTTT.

J is TRBJ2-1 and V is TRBV19; tentatively, D is TRBD1 or TRBD2 (6 bases each). V lost 10 bases and J lost 9, with 25 bases in between. The germline V gene has CDR1 LNHDA and CDR2 SQIVND (reference sequence). The CDR3 sequence is 15 residues long. The CDR3 region has the DNA TGTGCCACCCCCTGGAGGGGGAGGACCCCGGGTGAGCAGTTCTTC. This codes for CATPWRGRTPGEQFF.

This clone appeared a few times. The V gene is TRBV5-1, the J gene TRBJ2-7; tentatively, D is TRBD1 (5 bases). V was cut by 4 bases and J by 3 bases, with 11 bases left in between. The CDR3 extends over 13 amino acids. Germline V gene sequence: CDR1 SGHRS, CDR2 YFSETQ. The CDR3 protein is CASSGQGYYEQYF. CDR3 in DNA: TGCGCCAGCAGCGGGCAGGGTTACTACGAGCAGTACTTC.

This chain joins TRBV14 and TRBJ2-7; perhaps TRBD1 as D (6 bases). Germline CDR1 SGHDN, CDR2 FVKESK. Trimming cost V 4 bases and J 2 bases, with 12 bases left between them. The CDR3 runs to 14 residues. CDR3 nucleotide sequence: TGTGCCAGCAGCCCACTCGGACAGACCTACGAGCAGTACTTC. Protein product: CASSPLGQTYEQYF.

This chain uses TRBV28 with TRBJ1-2; perhaps TRBD1 as D (5 bases). Germline V gene data show CDR1 as MDHEN and CDR2 as SYDVKM. Trimming pared 3 bases from V and 4 bases from J, leaving 6 bases between. The CDR3 length is 12 residues. CDR3 sequence (DNA): TGTGCCAGCAGTTTTAGGGGCTATGGCTACACCTTC. It specifies CASSFRGYGYTF.

This clone was detected only once. The CDR3 protein is CASSPPFGPKGSNEKLFF. CDR3 coding DNA: TGTGCCAGCAGTCCTCCCTTTGGACCAAAGGGCTCTAATGAAAAACTGTTTTTT. The V and J genes are TRBV28 and TRBJ1-4; D call uncertain. The CDR3 is 18 amino acids. Germline V gives CDR1 MDHEN, CDR2 SYDVKM. Trimming removed 5 bases from V and 3 bases from J, with 22 bases in between.

The chain links TRBV7-8 to TRBJ2-2; no clear D. This CDR3 comprises 16 residues. The V end lost 5 bases, the J end lost 6 bases, and 19 bases lay between the germline ends. From germline, CDR1 is SGHVS and CDR2 FQNEAQ. Here the CDR3 reads CASSPDRWAGSGELFF. CDR3 sequence (DNA): TGTGCCAGCAGCCCCGATCGTTGGGCCGGGTCCGGGGAGCTGTTTTTT.

The J gene is TRBJ1-1, the V gene TRBV6-5; D may be TRBD1 (5 bases). Trimming took off 6 bases at V and 4 bases at J, with 15 bases between the two ends. Germline V lookup: CDR1 MNHEY, CDR2 SVGAGI. The CDR3 has 14 residues. The CDR3 nucleotides read TGTGCCAGCAGCCCGACCGGGGGGGGCACTGAAGCTTTCTTT. Protein: CASSPTGGGTEAFF.

The rearrangement links TRBV28 to TRBJ2-5, with 7 bases lining up with TRBD2. The ends lost 2 bases at V and 0 bases at J; junction bases unmatched: 3. The CDR3 consists of 15 residues. The V gene's germline CDR1 is MDHEN and CDR2 SYDVKM. As DNA, the CDR3 is TGTGCCAGCAGTTTAACGGGAGGACACCAAGAGACCCAGTACTTC. It translates to CASSLTGGHQETQYF.

This clone appeared once. The genes are TRBV6-5 and TRBJ2-1; 9 bases fit TRBD2. CDR1 and CDR2 from the germline V gene are MNHEY and SVGAGI. CDR3 length: 15 amino acids. Trimming at V came to 6 bases and at J to 1 base, leaving 4 bases not matched to a gene. The CDR3 reads CASRLAGGSYNEQFF. CDR3 bases: TGTGCCAGCAGACTGGCGGGAGGGTCCTACAATGAGCAGTTCTTC.

The chain is built from TRBV14 and TRBJ2-2; 14 bases are shared with TRBD2. The germline gives CDR1 SGHDN, CDR2 FVKESK. CDR3 length: 15 amino acids. The trim removed 4 bases at V and 6 bases at J, leaving 1 base unmatched. The CDR3 coding sequence is TGTGCCAGCAGCCCGGGACTAGCGGGAGCCGGGGAGCTGTTTTTT. Translating gives CASSPGLAGAGELFF.

CDR3 in amino acids: CASSLETSSSSYNEQFF. CDR3 bases: TGTGCCAGCAGCCTAGAAACTTCCTCAAGCTCCTACAATGAGCAGTTCTTC. The V call is TRBV7-9, the J call TRBJ2-1; D is unclear. The CDR3 has 17 amino acids. Trimming took off 5 bases at V and 0 bases at J, with 17 bases between the two ends. The germline CDR1 and CDR2 sequences are SEHNR and FQNEAQ (reference sequence).

This clone was recorded only once. The genes are TRBV27 and TRBJ2-7; possibly TRBD1 for D (5 bases). V gave up 6 bases and J gave up 0 bases, with 12 bases separating them. From germline, CDR1 is MNHEY and CDR2 SMNVEV (reference sequence). The CDR3 extends over 14 amino acids. CDR3 nucleotide sequence: TGTGCCAGCAGCCCCAGGGTGGCCTCCTACGAGCAGTACTTC. Translation: CASSPRVASYEQYF.

The V gene is TRBV7-9, the J gene TRBJ1-3, with no clear D. Trimming took 5 bases from V and 5 from J, leaving 10 bases between them. This CDR3 spans 13 amino acids. CDR1 SEHNR and CDR2 FQNEAQ come from the germline V gene (reference sequence). The CDR3 DNA sequence: TGTGCCAGCAGCGGCGAAGGGAGAAACACCATATATTTT. Protein: CASSGEGRNTIYF. Full variable domain (remainder filled in from reference TRBV7-9 and TRBJ1-3): DTGVSQNPRHKITKRGQNVTFRCDPISEHNRLYWYRQTLGQGPEFLTYFQNEAQLEKSRLLSDRFSAERPKGSFSTLEIQRTEQGDSAMYLCASSGEGRNTIYFGEGSWLTVV.

J is TRBJ2-5 and V is TRBV6-5, with TRBD2 matching 9 bases. The CDR3 has 16 residues. The germline V gene has CDR1 MNHEY and CDR2 SVGAGI. V trimming: 0 bases; J trimming: 4 bases; junction bases outside the gene matches: 6. CDR3 loop: CASSYSVSGRGETQYF. DNA of the CDR3: TGTGCCAGCAGTTACTCGGTTAGCGGGAGAGGAGAGACCCAGTACTTC.

The chain uses TRBV30 and TRBJ1-5; D perhaps matches TRBD1 (5 bases). V lost 2 bases and J lost 2, with 7 bases in between. Germline-derived CDR1 and CDR2 are GTSNPN and SVGIG (reference sequence). CDR3 length: 13 amino acids. DNA for the CDR3: TGTGCCTGGAGTAAAGGGGGCAATCAGCCCCAGCATTTT. Its protein is CAWSKGGNQPQHF.

This chain uses TRBV7-9 with TRBJ1-3, with D possibly TRBD1 on 6 matching bases. The V end lost 3 bases, the J end lost 4 bases, and 19 bases lay between the germline ends. In germline, CDR1 is SEHNR, CDR2 FQNEAQ (reference sequence). This CDR3 contains 17 residues. The CDR3 reads CASSFANKQGLGNTIYF. The CDR3 bases are TGTGCCAGCAGCTTCGCGAACAAACAGGGTTTGGGAAACACCATATATTTT.

V and J are TRBV6-5 and TRBJ1-2; perhaps TRBD1 as D (5 bases). The CDR3 has 15 residues. Trimming stripped 3 bases from V and 2 bases from J, with 13 bases between. The germline V gene has CDR1 MNHEY and CDR2 SVGAGI. The DNA of the CDR3 is TGTGCCAGCAGTTATGTCCGGTGGGGGAACTATGGCTACACCTTC. It translates to CASSYVRWGNYGYTF.

CDR3 amino acids: CASRGTPGNTIYF. CDR3 bases: TGTGCCAGCAGAGGGACTCCAGGAAACACCATATATTTT. The chain couples TRBV4-2 to TRBJ1-3, with D possibly TRBD1 on 5 matching bases. Trimming removed 6 bases at V and 4 bases at J, with 10 bases between. Germline-derived CDR1 and CDR2 are LGHNA and YNFKEQ. The CDR3 is made up of 13 amino acids.

The V gene is TRBV5-6, the J gene TRBJ2-5, with TRBD1 identical over 12 bases. Germline assignment: CDR1 SGHDT and CDR2 YYEEEE. With V trimmed by 4 bases and J by 6 bases, 7 bases remained unmatched. CDR3 length: 15 residues. The CDR3 DNA sequence: TGTGCCAGCAGCCCCCGGGACAGGGGGCGGCAGACCCAGTACTTC. It translates to CASSPRDRGRQTQYF.

This rearrangement joins TRBV14 to TRBJ1-1; possible D gene TRBD1, 6 bases. Trimming shortened V by 0 bases and J by 8 bases, and 10 bases separated the two germline ends. The CDR3 is made up of 13 amino acids. The germline gives CDR1 SGHDN, CDR2 FVKESK. In DNA form, the CDR3 reads TGTGCCAGCAGCCAAGACTGGACAGTAGAAGCTTTCTTT. Translating gives CASSQDWTVEAFF.

The J gene is TRBJ1-5, the V gene TRBV7-9; 10 bases agree with TRBD1. The CDR3 runs to 16 residues. Germline CDR1 SEHNR, CDR2 FQNEAQ (reference sequence). V shed 1 base and J 6 bases; nucleotides not matched to a gene: 6. CDR3 sequence: CASSLGGQGRTQPQHF. The CDR3 nucleotides read TGTGCCAGCAGCTTAGGGGGACAGGGGCGGACTCAGCCCCAGCATTTT.

J is TRBJ2-1 and V is TRBV4-1, with TRBD2 matching 10 bases. The CDR3 length is 19 residues. With 0 bases clipped from V and 7 bases from J, the junction kept 15 bases outside the gene matches. Germline V gene lookup returns CDR1 MGHRA and CDR2 YSYEKL. CDR3 sequence reads: CASSQDRPEIAGGQNEQFF. The CDR3 DNA follows: TGCGCCAGCAGCCAAGATCGGCCTGAAATAGCGGGAGGTCAGAATGAGCAGTTCTTC.